The clone carrying this TCR beta chain showed up just once. CDR1 is MNHNS, CDR2 SASEGT, per germline. J lost 1 base, V lost 1 base, and 6 bases had no gene match. The CDR3 is made up of 16 amino acids. This specimen comes from a study of OX40 agonist ivuxolimab in advanced cancers. Clones were read by immunoSEQ multiplex PCR, and TCRdb kept only the in-frame ones, dropping some. This table holds 61,000 or so clones, 80% to 85% found once. This clonotype originated in an adult with an advanced solid tumor such as melanoma, head and neck, liver or kidney cancer. The sample was CD4+ or CD8+ T cells sorted from blood, taken in a trial of the OX40 agonist ivuxolimab. V is TRBV6-1 and J is TRBJ2-7, with TRBD1 matching 8 bases. CDR3 protein: CASSEVGTGASYEQYF. Written as DNA, the CDR3 is TGTGCCAGCAGTGAAGTGGGGACAGGCGCTTCCTACGAGCAGTACTTC.